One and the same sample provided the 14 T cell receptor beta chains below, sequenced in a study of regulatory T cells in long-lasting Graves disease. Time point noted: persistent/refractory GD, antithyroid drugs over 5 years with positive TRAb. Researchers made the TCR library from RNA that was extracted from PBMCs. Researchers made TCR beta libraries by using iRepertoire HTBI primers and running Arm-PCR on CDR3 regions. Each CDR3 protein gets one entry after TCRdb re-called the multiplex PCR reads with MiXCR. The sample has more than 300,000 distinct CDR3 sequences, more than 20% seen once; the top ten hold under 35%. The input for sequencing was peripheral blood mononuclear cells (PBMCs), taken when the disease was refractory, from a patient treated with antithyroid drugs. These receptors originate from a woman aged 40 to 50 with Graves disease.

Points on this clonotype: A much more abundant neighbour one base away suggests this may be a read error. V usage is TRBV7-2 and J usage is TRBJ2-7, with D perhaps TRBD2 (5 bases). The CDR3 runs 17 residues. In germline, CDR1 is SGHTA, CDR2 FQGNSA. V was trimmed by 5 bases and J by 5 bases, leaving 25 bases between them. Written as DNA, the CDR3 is TGTGCCAGCAGCCAAATGCTGGCGGGTCGCACGGATCACGAGCAGTACTTC. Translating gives CASSQMLAGRTDHEQYF. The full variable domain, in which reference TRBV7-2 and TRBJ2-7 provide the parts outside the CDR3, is GAGVSQSPSNKVTEKGKDVELRCDPISGHTALYWYRQSLGQGLEFLIYFQGNSAPDKSGLPSDRFSAERTGGSVSTLTIQRTQQEDSAVYLCASSQMLAGRTDHEQYFGPGTRLTVT.

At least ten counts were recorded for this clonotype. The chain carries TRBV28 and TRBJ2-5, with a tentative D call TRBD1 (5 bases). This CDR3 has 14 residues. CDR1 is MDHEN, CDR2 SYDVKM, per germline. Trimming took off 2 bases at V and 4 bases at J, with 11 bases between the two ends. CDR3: CASSLPQGRETQYF. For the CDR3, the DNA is TGTGCCAGCAGTTTACCCCAGGGCCGAGAGACCCAGTACTTC.

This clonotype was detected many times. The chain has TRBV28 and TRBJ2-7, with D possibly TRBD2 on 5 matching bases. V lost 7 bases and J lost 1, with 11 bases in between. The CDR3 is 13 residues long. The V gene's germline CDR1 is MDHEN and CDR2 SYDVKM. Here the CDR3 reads CASTAAQSYEQYF. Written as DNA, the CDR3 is TGTGCCAGCACAGCGGCGCAATCCTACGAGCAGTACTTC.

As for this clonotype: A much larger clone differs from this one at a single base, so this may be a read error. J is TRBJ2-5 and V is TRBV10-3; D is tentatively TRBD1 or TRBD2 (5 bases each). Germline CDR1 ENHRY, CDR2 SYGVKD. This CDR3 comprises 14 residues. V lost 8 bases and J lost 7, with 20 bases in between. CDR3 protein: CAISLGMGEGTQYF. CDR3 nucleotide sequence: TGTGCCATCTCACTGGGGATGGGGGAAGGGACCCAGTACTTC.

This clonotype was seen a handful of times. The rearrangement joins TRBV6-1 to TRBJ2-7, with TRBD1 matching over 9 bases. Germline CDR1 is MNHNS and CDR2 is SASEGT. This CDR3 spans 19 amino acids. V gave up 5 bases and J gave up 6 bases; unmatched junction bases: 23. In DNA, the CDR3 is TGTGCCAGCAGTCATCCACAGGGGGCCTCAACATTAAAGGGGACCGAGCAGTACTTC. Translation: CASSHPQGASTLKGTEQYF.

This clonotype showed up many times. CDR3: CASSLIGGFGEQYF. CDR3 nucleotides: TGTGCCAGCAGCTTAATCGGTGGGTTTGGGGAGCAGTACTTC. The V call is TRBV11-1, the J call TRBJ2-7; D gene unclear. The CDR3 has 14 amino acids. Germline CDR1 SGHAT, CDR2 FQDESV (reference sequence). The V end was cut by 2 bases, the J end by 7 bases, with 15 bases between.

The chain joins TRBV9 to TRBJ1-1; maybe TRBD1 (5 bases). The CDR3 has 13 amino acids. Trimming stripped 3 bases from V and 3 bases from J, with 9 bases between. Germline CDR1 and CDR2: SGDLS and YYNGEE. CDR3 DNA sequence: TGTGCCAGCAGCGCTCCGACAGACACTGAAGCTTTCTTT. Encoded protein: CASSAPTDTEAFF.

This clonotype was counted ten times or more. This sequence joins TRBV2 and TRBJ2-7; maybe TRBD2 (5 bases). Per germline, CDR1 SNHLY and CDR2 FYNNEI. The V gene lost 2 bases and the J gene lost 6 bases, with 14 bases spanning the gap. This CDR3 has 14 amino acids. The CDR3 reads CASSETSGGREQYF. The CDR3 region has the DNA TGTGCCAGCAGTGAAACCAGCGGAGGCCGCGAGCAGTACTTC.

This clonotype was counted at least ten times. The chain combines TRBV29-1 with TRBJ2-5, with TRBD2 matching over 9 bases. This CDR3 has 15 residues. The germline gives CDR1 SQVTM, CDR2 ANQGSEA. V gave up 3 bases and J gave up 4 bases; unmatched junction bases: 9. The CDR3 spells CSVEELAGWGETQYF. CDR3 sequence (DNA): TGCAGCGTTGAGGAGCTAGCGGGGTGGGGAGAGACCCAGTACTTC.

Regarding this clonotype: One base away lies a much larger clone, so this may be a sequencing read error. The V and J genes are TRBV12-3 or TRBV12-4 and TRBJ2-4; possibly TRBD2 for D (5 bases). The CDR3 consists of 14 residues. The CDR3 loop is CPSTLGDYQNIQYF. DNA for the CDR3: TGTCCCAGCACCTTAGGCGACTACCAAAACATTCAGTACTTC.

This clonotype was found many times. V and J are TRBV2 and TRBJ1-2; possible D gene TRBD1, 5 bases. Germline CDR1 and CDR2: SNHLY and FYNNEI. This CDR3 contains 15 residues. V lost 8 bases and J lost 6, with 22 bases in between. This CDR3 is CASGVGLRGVDGYTF. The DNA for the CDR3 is TGTGCCAGCGGAGTGGGGCTCCGAGGGGTCGATGGCTACACCTTC.

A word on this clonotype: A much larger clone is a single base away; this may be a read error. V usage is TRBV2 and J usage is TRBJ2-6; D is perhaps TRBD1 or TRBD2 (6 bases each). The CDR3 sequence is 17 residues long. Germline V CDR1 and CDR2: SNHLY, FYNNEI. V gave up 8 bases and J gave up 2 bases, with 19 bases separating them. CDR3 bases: TGTGCCAGCGGACTATTAGGGGGGCGAACTGGGGCCAACGTCCTGACTTTC. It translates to CASGLLGGRTGANVLTF.

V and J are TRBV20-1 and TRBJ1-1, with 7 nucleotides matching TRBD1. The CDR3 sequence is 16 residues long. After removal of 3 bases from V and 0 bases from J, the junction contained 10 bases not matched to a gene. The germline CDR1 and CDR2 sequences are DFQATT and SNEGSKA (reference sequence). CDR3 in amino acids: CSASAPTGQMNTEAFF. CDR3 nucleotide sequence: TGCAGTGCTAGCGCTCCTACGGGACAGATGAACACTGAAGCTTTCTTT.

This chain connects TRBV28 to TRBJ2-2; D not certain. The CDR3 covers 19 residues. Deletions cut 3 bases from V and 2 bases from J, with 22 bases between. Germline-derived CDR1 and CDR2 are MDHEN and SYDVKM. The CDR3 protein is CASSFFKGSGSLNTGELFF. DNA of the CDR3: TGTGCCAGCAGTTTTTTTAAAGGATCGGGCAGCCTTAACACCGGGGAGCTGTTTTTT.